These T cell receptor beta chains were read from a single sample in a study of T cell changes during pregnancy in multiple sclerosis. The assay was immunoSEQ multiplex PCR, and TCRdb's table has in-frame clones only and misses some. The sample consists of around 110,000 clones, approximately 90% of them appearing once. Sequencing used peripheral blood, obtained in the third trimester of pregnancy. The receptors were gathered from a female donor in good health, enrolled as a control in a pregnancy study. CDR3s include the opening cysteine and the closing phenylalanine or tryptophan. The D gene is left open where the match is weak. Size values are once, few and many counts, or a class for expanded clones, and some rows have none.

TRBJ2-1	.	.	TRBV30	18	TGTGCCTGGAGTAACCGACTTTTGACAGGGAGGTCCTACAATGAGCAGTTCTTC	CAWSNRLLTGRSYNEQFF
TRBJ2-7	.	TRBD1	TRBV6-5	14	TGTGCCAGCAGCCCGGGACAGGGTATCTACGAGCAGTACTTC	CASSPGQGIYEQYF
TRBJ1-5	.	.	TRBV27	15	TGTGCCAGCAGTTTATCCCCAGGGGATAATCAGCCCCAGCATTTT	CASSLSPGDNQPQHF
TRBJ1-5	.	.	TRBV19	15	TGTGCCAGTACCCCGACCGGGGGACGCAATCAGCCCCAGCATTTT	CASTPTGGRNQPQHF
TRBJ1-2	.	.	TRBV18	13	TGTGCCAGCTCACCACCTACAGGGCAGGGCTACACCTTC	CASSPPTGQGYTF
TRBJ1-1	.	TRBD1	TRBV4-3	14	TGCGCCAGCAGCCGGAACAGGGGTTTTGGTGAAGCTTTCTTT	CASSRNRGFGEAFF
TRBJ1-1	.	TRBD1	TRBV7-8	15	TGTGCCAGCAGCTTAGGGGCAGGGGGGAACACTGAAGCTTTCTTT	CASSLGAGGNTEAFF
TRBJ1-2	.	TRBD1	TRBV19	14	TGTGCCAGTAGTATCACAGGGGGCGCGCAGGGCTACACCTTC	CASSITGGAQGYTF
TRBJ2-7	.	TRBD2	TRBV7-2	15	TGTGCCAGCAGCTCCGGGACTAGCGGGGCCTACGAGCAGTACTTC	CASSSGTSGAYEQYF
TRBJ2-3	.	TRBD2	TRBV7-3	16	TGTGCCAGCGGCACCGGGGGGGCCCCCGGCACAGATACGCAGTATTTT	CASGTGGAPGTDTQYF
TRBJ1-1	.	TRBD1	TRBV6-1	15	TGTGCCAGCAGTGAACTGGGGACAGGGGAAACTGAAGCTTTCTTT	CASSELGTGETEAFF
TRBJ2-7	.	TRBD1	TRBV4-2	14	TGTGCCAGCAGCTGGGGACAGGGGCCAGGGGAGCAGTACTTC	CASSWGQGPGEQYF
TRBJ2-2	.	.	TRBV5-5	15	TGTGCCAGCAGCTTTGGGCAGACCCGAACCGGGGAGCTGTTTTTT	CASSFGQTRTGELFF
TRBJ1-4	.	.	TRBV7-2	16	TGTGCCAGCAGCGAGCGAGGAGGGGCACTGAATGAAAAACTGTTTTTT	CASSERGGALNEKLFF
TRBJ2-7	.	.	TRBV11-2	17	TGTGCCAGCAGCCCGGGAGGGCCGGACAGGGGCCTTGAAGGGCAGTACTTC	CASSPGGPDRGLEGQYF
TRBJ1-6	.	.	TRBV6-6	15	TGTGCCAGCAGTTACCTTCCAGACAGGTCAGGACCCCTCCACTTT	CASSYLPDRSGPLHF
TRBJ1-1	.	.	TRBV5-1	13	TGCGCCAGCAGCTTTGGCCTGAACACTGAAGCTTTCTTT	CASSFGLNTEAFF
TRBJ2-7	once	.	TRBV2	13	TGTGCCAGCAATACAGGGACCCCCTACGAGCAGTACTTC	CASNTGTPYEQYF
TRBJ2-3	once	TRBD2	TRBV9	15	TGTGCCAGCAGCGTACAAGCGGGGGGTACAGATACGCAGTATTTT	CASSVQAGGTDTQYF
TRBJ1-1	.	.	TRBV11-3	15	TGTGCCAGCAGCTTAGATGGGGGGGAATGGACTGAAGCTTTCTTT	CASSLDGGEWTEAFF
TRBJ1-2	.	.	TRBV29-1	15	TGCAGCGTTGAAGACCGCAACAGATTCCACTATGGCTACACCTTC	CSVEDRNRFHYGYTF
TRBJ1-1	.	.	TRBV11-2	13	TGTGCCAGCAGCCGTCAATGGGGGGCTGAAGCTTTCTTT	CASSRQWGAEAFF
TRBJ1-2	.	.	TRBV13	15	TGTGCCAGCAGCCCCGGGGGTGGGGGGGGCAATGGCTACACCTTC	CASSPGGGGGNGYTF
TRBJ2-3	.	TRBD2	TRBV7-2	16	TGTGCCAGCAGCTTGGGGACGGGGGGGAGCACAGATACGCAGTATTTT	CASSLGTGGSTDTQYF
TRBJ2-3	.	.	TRBV11-3	15	TGTGCCAGCAGCTCGCGACAGTTTAGCACAGATACGCAGTATTTT	CASSSRQFSTDTQYF
TRBJ1-5	.	.	TRBV4-3	15	TGCGCCAGCAGCCAAGACCTCCAGGGTAATCAGCCCCAGCATTTT	CASSQDLQGNQPQHF
TRBJ1-1	once	.	TRBV2	14	TGTGCCAGCAGTGAAGCGCTTCGGGGCACTGAAGCTTTCTTT	CASSEALRGTEAFF
TRBJ2-7	few	TRBD1	TRBV19	14	TGTGCCAGTAGTGACCCGGACAGGGGGGTTGAGCAGTACTTC	CASSDPDRGVEQYF
TRBJ1-5	.	.	TRBV7-2	17	TGTGCCAGCAGCCCCGATCAACGGAGGGTCTCGGATCAGCCCCAGCATTTT	CASSPDQRRVSDQPQHF
TRBJ1-3	once	TRBD1	TRBV7-2	19	TGTGCCAGCAGCCTACATAGCGGGACAGGGGGCGGAATTGGAAACACCATATATTTT	CASSLHSGTGGGIGNTIYF
TRBJ2-5	.	TRBD2	TRBV7-7	15	TGTGCTAGCAGCTTAGAAGCGGGGTACCAAGAGACCCAGTACTTC	CASSLEAGYQETQYF
TRBJ1-5	.	TRBD1	TRBV19	14	TGTGCCAGTAGTGGGACAGGGGGGCATCAGCCCCAGCATTTT	CASSGTGGHQPQHF
TRBJ2-4	.	TRBD1	TRBV15	15	TGTGCCACCGCAAAAGGGGGCGAGCCCAAAAACATTCAGTACTTC	CATAKGGEPKNIQYF
TRBJ1-5	.	.	TRBV9	15	TGTGCCAGCAGCGTAGAAGAGTATAGCAATCAGCCCCAGCATTTT	CASSVEEYSNQPQHF
TRBJ1-1	few	.	TRBV30	12	TGTGCCTGGGACAGGACGAACACTGAAGCTTTCTTT	CAWDRTNTEAFF
TRBJ1-1	few	.	TRBV30	12	TGTGCCTGGCTCAGGGGACCGTCGGAAGCTTTCTTT	CAWLRGPSEAFF
TRBJ1-2	.	TRBD1	TRBV10-3	13	TGTGCCAGCAACGGGGACAGAGACTATGGCTACACCTTC	CASNGDRDYGYTF
TRBJ1-1	.	TRBD1	TRBV29-1	16	TGCAGCGTTGAAGCTCGGACAGGGGGCCTTGGGGCTGAAGCTTTCTTT	CSVEARTGGLGAEAFF
TRBJ2-5	.	.	TRBV27	14	TGTGCCAGCAGTCTGCATCAGGGGTACGAGACCCAGTACTTC	CASSLHQGYETQYF
TRBJ2-2	.	TRBD1	TRBV11-3	15	TGTGCCAACAGGGGGGGGACAGGGGGCACCGGGGAGCTGTTTTTT	CANRGGTGGTGELFF
TRBJ2-5	.	TRBD1	TRBV10-3	13	TGTGCCACGGGACAGGCTGCGGAAGAGACCCAGTACTTC	CATGQAAEETQYF
TRBJ2-5	.	.	TRBV4-1	12	TGCGCCAGCAGCCAAATAGCGGAGACCCAGTACTTC	CASSQIAETQYF
TRBJ2-5	.	TRBD2	TRBV7-9	16	TGTGCCAGCAGCCAGATGGGCGGGGGGCGCGGAGAGACCCAGTACTTC	CASSQMGGGRGETQYF
TRBJ1-2	.	.	TRBV9	15	TGTGCCAGCAGCGTTGACACGCGCACTAACTATGGCTACACCTTC	CASSVDTRTNYGYTF
TRBJ2-3	.	TRBD1	TRBV11-2	14	TGTGCCAGCGGAAGAGGGGGCAGCACAGATACGCAGTATTTT	CASGRGGSTDTQYF
TRBJ1-5	.	TRBD1	TRBV29-1	14	TGCAGCGTTGCCGGGACAGAGGTAGGTCAGCCCCAGCATTTT	CSVAGTEVGQPQHF
TRBJ1-2	once	.	TRBV5-1	16	TGCGCCAGCAGCTTGGAAGGTCAGGGGAGGGACTATGGCTACACCTTC	CASSLEGQGRDYGYTF
TRBJ2-5	.	TRBD2	TRBV9	17	TGTGCCAGCAGCTTCCTTGGGACTAGCGGGGGGCAGGGGACCCAGTACTTC	CASSFLGTSGGQGTQYF
TRBJ2-6	once	TRBD2	TRBV4-1	17	TGCGCCAGCAGCCAGGGATTAGCGGGGGTTGGGGCCAACGTCCTGACTTTC	CASSQGLAGVGANVLTF
TRBJ2-7	.	TRBD1	TRBV5-5	15	TGTGCCAGCAGCCCGGCGGTTCAGGGGGAGTACGAGCAGTACTTC	CASSPAVQGEYEQYF
TRBJ2-7	.	TRBD1	TRBV5-1	14	TGCGCCAGCAGCTGGGACAGGGAAGCCTACGAGCAGTACTTC	CASSWDREAYEQYF
TRBJ1-1	.	.	TRBV7-8	14	TGTGCCAGCAGCATCGACAGAACGAACACTGAAGCTTTCTTT	CASSIDRTNTEAFF
TRBJ2-7	.	TRBD2	TRBV7-8	13	TGTGCCAGCAAATCCCGGGGGGGTTACGAGCAGTACTTC	CASKSRGGYEQYF
TRBJ1-2	.	TRBD1	TRBV5-4	16	TGTGCCAGCAGGTTTTGGGGCGGACAGGAGGGCTATGGCTACACCTTC	CASRFWGGQEGYGYTF
TRBJ2-7	.	TRBD1	TRBV5-6	16	TGTGCCAGCAGAGGAGCTCCTGGGACAGGGCCCTACGAGCAGTACTTC	CASRGAPGTGPYEQYF
TRBJ1-4	few	TRBD1	TRBV7-2	14	TGTGCCAGCAGCTTAGACCCGACAGGGAGAAAACTGTTTTTT	CASSLDPTGRKLFF
TRBJ2-2	.	.	TRBV19	14	TGTGCCAGTAGTATAGAGGCCCGCACCGGGGAGCTGTTTTTT	CASSIEARTGELFF